These 17 T cell receptor beta chains came from one sample sequenced in a study of cytomegalovirus exposure and HLA in healthy donors. Sequencing was performed with immunoSEQ multiplex PCR; in TCRdb, only in-frame clones are kept and a portion is missing. The sample consists of about 74,000 clones, around 95% of them appearing once. Input material: PBMCs. Receptors originate from a woman younger than 35 in good health and CMV-seropositive.

Written as DNA, the CDR3 is TGTGCCAGCAGTCTGGCCCAGGCGGGAAACACCATATATTTT. Its protein product is CASSLAQAGNTIYF. The rearrangement joins TRBV5-4 to TRBJ1-3, with unresolved D. Germline V gives CDR1 SGHNT, CDR2 YYREEE (reference sequence). The CDR3 runs 14 residues. V was pared by 5 bases and J by 4 bases, with 13 bases between. The full variable domain, completed using reference TRBV5-4 and TRBJ1-3, is ETGVTQSPTHLIKTRGQQVTLRCSSQSGHNTVSWYQQALGQGPQFIFQYYREEENGRGNFPPRFSGLQFPNYSSELNVNALELDDSALYLCASSLAQAGNTIYFGEGSWLTVV.

This clone was recorded once. The J gene is TRBJ2-7, the V gene TRBV25-1, with 8 positions matching TRBD1. The CDR3 runs 16 residues. Germline V gives CDR1 MGHDK, CDR2 SYGVNS. V lost 5 bases, J lost 2 bases, and 11 bases stayed unmatched. CDR3 region: CASSPLRQGKTYEQYF. The CDR3 region has the DNA TGTGCCAGCAGTCCCCTCCGACAGGGGAAGACCTACGAGCAGTACTTC.

This chain connects TRBV6-1 to TRBJ2-3; 7 nucleotides match TRBD2. Unmatched junction bases numbered 4, after V lost 4 bases and J lost 0 bases. Germline V CDR1 and CDR2: MNHNS, SASEGT. This CDR3 has 15 residues. The chain's CDR3 is CASSVERGSTDTQYF. The CDR3 nucleotides read TGTGCCAGCAGTGTAGAGCGGGGTAGCACAGATACGCAGTATTTT.

The chain carries TRBV5-1 and TRBJ1-4, with D tentatively TRBD1 (5 bases). The CDR3 runs 15 residues. CDR1 is SGHRS, CDR2 YFSETQ, per germline. V was clipped by 0 bases and J by 7 bases, with 13 bases between them. The CDR3 loop is CASSLEVQGGEKLFF. The CDR3 region has the DNA TGCGCCAGCAGCTTGGAGGTTCAGGGAGGTGAAAAACTGTTTTTT. Together with reference TRBV5-1 and TRBJ1-4, the CDR3 gives the full variable domain: KAGVTQTPRYLIKTRGQQVTLSCSPISGHRSVSWYQQTPGQGLQFLFEYFSETQRNKGNFPGRFSGRQFSNSRSEMNVSTLELGDSALYLCASSLEVQGGEKLFFGSGTQLSVL.

The gene calls are TRBV5-1 and TRBJ2-7; D gene uncertain. Deletions cut 2 bases from V and 3 bases from J, with 9 bases between. CDR1 SGHRS and CDR2 YFSETQ come from the germline V gene. The CDR3 extends over 13 amino acids. CDR3 loop: CASSLSSSYEQYF. In nucleotides, the CDR3 is TGCGCCAGCAGCTTATCATCCAGCTACGAGCAGTACTTC.

This clone was picked up one time. CDR3 protein: CASSQVEGEAAEQYF. Written as DNA, the CDR3 is TGTGCCAGCAGCCAAGTGGAGGGAGAGGCGGCCGAGCAGTACTTC. V usage is TRBV14 and J usage is TRBJ2-7, with a possible D match to TRBD2 (6 bases). Per germline, CDR1 SGHDN and CDR2 FVKESK. The CDR3 spans 15 residues. With 1 base removed from V and 6 bases from J, the gap between germline ends came to 16 bases.

The chain links TRBV10-3 to TRBJ1-5, with D maybe TRBD1 (5 bases). The CDR3 loop spans 15 amino acids. The germline V gene encodes CDR1 ENHRY and CDR2 SYGVKD. V lost 0 bases to trimming and J lost 0 bases, with 6 bases between them. Written as DNA, the CDR3 is TGTGCCATCAGTGAGTCAGGGGATAGCAATCAGCCCCAGCATTTT. This sequence encodes CAISESGDSNQPQHF.

The sample holds one count of this clone. This chain joins TRBV19 and TRBJ2-1; D ambiguous. This CDR3 has 14 residues. Trimming stripped 3 bases from V and 9 bases from J, with 15 bases between. The germline gives CDR1 LNHDA, CDR2 SQIVND (reference sequence). In DNA, the CDR3 is TGTGCCAGTAGTATCCCCGGGTACGTTCGTGAGCAGTTCTTC. It encodes CASSIPGYVREQFF.

The chain combines TRBV7-9 with TRBJ1-5; D call uncertain. The CDR3 covers 15 residues. V lost 1 base, J lost 7 bases, and 14 bases lay in between. Germline V gene lookup returns CDR1 SEHNR and CDR2 FQNEAQ (reference sequence). CDR3 in amino acids: CASSLDASPGQPQHF. CDR3 sequence (DNA): TGTGCCAGCAGCTTAGACGCCTCCCCGGGGCAGCCCCAGCATTTT.

The chain carries TRBV6-1 and TRBJ1-1; no clear D gene. The V gene's germline CDR1 is MNHNS and CDR2 SASEGT. With 6 bases removed from V and 2 bases from J, the gap between germline ends came to 10 bases. The CDR3 sequence is 13 residues long. CDR3 region: CASSFNFNTEAFF. In DNA, the CDR3 is TGTGCCAGCAGCTTTAATTTTAACACTGAAGCTTTCTTT.

V is TRBV7-9 and J is TRBJ2-2; TRBD1 matches at 7 bases. The V and J ends lost 11 bases and 0 bases, in that order; junction bases with no gene match: 3. The CDR3 spans 13 residues. CDR1 and CDR2 from the germline V gene are SEHNR and FQNEAQ (reference sequence). The CDR3 region is CAQGTANTGELFF. In nucleotides, the CDR3 is TGTGCCCAGGGGACAGCGAACACCGGGGAGCTGTTTTTT.

The rearrangement joins TRBV11-2 to TRBJ2-7, with TRBD2 matching over 7 bases. V was pared by 2 bases and J by 0 bases, with 10 bases of the junction left unmatched. Germline values: CDR1 SGHAT, CDR2 FQNNGV. This CDR3 comprises 17 residues. DNA of the CDR3: TGTGCCAGCAGCTTAAGGTTTGCGGGGGAAAGCTCCTACGAGCAGTACTTC. Its protein product is CASSLRFAGESSYEQYF.

Only one count was recorded for this clone. The chain uses TRBV9 and TRBJ2-1; 8 nucleotides match TRBD1. Germline assignment: CDR1 SGDLS and CDR2 YYNGEE. There are 15 residues in the CDR3. V was pared by 1 base and J by 10 bases, with 10 bases of the junction left unmatched. The CDR3 region is CASSVRQGAPREQFF. The CDR3 DNA is TGTGCCAGCAGCGTAAGGCAGGGGGCGCCCCGCGAGCAGTTCTTC.

The chain carries TRBV5-4 and TRBJ2-1; 14 bases are shared with TRBD2. Germline V gene data show CDR1 as SGHNT and CDR2 as YYREEE (reference sequence). This CDR3 has 16 amino acids. The V segment lost 1 base and the J segment 8 bases; nucleotides outside the gene matches: 5. The CDR3 coding sequence is TGTGCCAGCAGCTTGTTCCGACTAGCGGGAGGGGATGAGCAGTTCTTC. It yields the protein CASSLFRLAGGDEQFF.

The chain carries TRBV5-1 and TRBJ1-1; 7 nucleotides line up with TRBD1. CDR1 and CDR2 from the germline V gene are SGHRS and YFSETQ. The V gene end was trimmed by 1 base and the J gene end by 6 bases; junction bases not matched to a gene: 3. This CDR3 comprises 13 residues. The CDR3 nucleotides are TGCGCCAGCAGCTTGCGACAGGGTGCTGAAGCTTTCTTT. Its translation: CASSLRQGAEAFF.

The chain couples TRBV5-6 to TRBJ1-1, with D uncertain. Germline-derived CDR1 and CDR2 are SGHDT and YYEEEE. V was clipped by 4 bases and J by 5 bases, with 15 bases between them. This CDR3 has 14 amino acids. The CDR3, as DNA: TGTGCCAGCAGCCCCGACGGGGTGGATACTGAAGCTTTCTTT. As protein: CASSPDGVDTEAFF. Supplemented by reference TRBV5-6 and TRBJ1-1, the full variable domain reads DAGVTQSPTHLIKTRGQQVTLRCSPKSGHDTVSWYQQALGQGPQFIFQYYEEEERQRGNFPDRFSGHQFPNYSSELNVNALLLGDSALYLCASSPDGVDTEAFFGQGTRLTVV.

V is TRBV5-5 and J is TRBJ2-5; D remains unclear. Between the trimmed V and J ends, which lost 0 bases and 5 bases, there was a span of 17 bases. The germline gives CDR1 SGHKS, CDR2 YYEKEE (reference sequence). The CDR3 contains 16 residues. The CDR3 bases are TGTGCCAGCAGCTTGGGGGCATCTCCCAATAGGGAGACCCAGTACTTC. Amino acid sequence: CASSLGASPNRETQYF.